Presented here are 18 T cell receptor beta chains from one specimen sequenced in a study of shared clonotypes between healthy human individuals. Here immunoSEQ multiplex PCR was the method, and the copy in TCRdb shows in-frame clones only, minus some. The sample lists 470,000 or so clones, 60% to 80% occurring once. Sequences were obtained from PBMCs. These receptors originate from a woman aged 40 to 50 in good health. Some clones in this sample may be carry-over from other donors' samples.

V usage is TRBV2 and J usage is TRBJ2-7, with TRBD2 matching 9 bases. The length of the CDR3 is 16 residues. V was clipped by 3 bases and J by 0 bases; unmatched bases: 6. CDR1 and CDR2 (germline): SNHLY, FYNNEI. The CDR3 DNA reads as TGTGCCAGCAGTGATGGGCTAGCGGGACTCTCCTACGAGCAGTACTTC. Its translation: CASSDGLAGLSYEQYF.

The chain is built from TRBV25-1 and TRBJ2-7, with 7 bases fitting TRBD2. V shed 2 bases and J 3 bases; nucleotides not matched to a gene: 4. Germline lookup yields CDR1 MGHDK and CDR2 SYGVNS. This CDR3 contains 14 residues. CDR3 loop: CASSEAGEIYEQYF. CDR3 bases: TGTGCCAGCAGTGAAGCGGGAGAGATCTACGAGCAGTACTTC.

The chain recombines TRBV28 with TRBJ1-2, with 9 bases lining up with TRBD1. CDR1 and CDR2 from the germline V gene are MDHEN and SYDVKM. The CDR3 loop spans 12 amino acids. V lost 7 bases and J lost 8; bases outside the gene matches: 5. The CDR3 DNA reads as TGTGCCAGCAATAGACAGGGGGAAGGCTACACCTTC. It translates to CASNRQGEGYTF.

The rearrangement uses TRBV7-3 and TRBJ2-2, with 7 bases identical to TRBD2. V shed 2 bases and J 4 bases; nucleotides not matched to a gene: 7. The CDR3 length is 16 residues. The germline V gene has CDR1 SGHTA and CDR2 FQGTGA. The CDR3 sequence is CASSLSSGGGTGELFF. Here the CDR3 DNA reads TGTGCCAGCAGCTTATCCTCGGGAGGCGGCACCGGGGAGCTGTTTTTT.

Comments on this clone: An end of the junction does not agree with germline; a read error may underlie this. The genes are TRBV4-1 and TRBJ1-5; D uncertain. There are 13 residues in the CDR3. Germline CDR1 is MGHRA and CDR2 is YSYEKL. The CDR3 loop is CASSKDGDQPQHF. Written as DNA, the CDR3 is TGCGCCAGCAGCAAAGACGGAGATCAGCCCCAGCATTTT.

The J gene is TRBJ1-2, the V gene TRBV28; D possibly corresponds to TRBD1 (5 bases). In germline, CDR1 is MDHEN, CDR2 SYDVKM. V was clipped by 2 bases and J by 6 bases, with 13 bases between them. The CDR3 runs 14 residues. The CDR3 region is CASSLRAGADGYTF. The CDR3 DNA reads TGTGCCAGCAGTTTAAGGGCTGGGGCCGATGGCTACACCTTC.

The chain joins TRBV19 to TRBJ2-7, with 10 bases aligning to TRBD1. Germline CDR1 reads LNHDA; CDR2 reads SQIVND (reference sequence). The ends lost 6 bases at V and 4 bases at J; junction bases unmatched: 6. The CDR3 is 14 amino acids. For the CDR3, the DNA is TGTGCCAGTAGGCTCGGGACAGGGGTGTACGAGCAGTACTTC. Residues: CASRLGTGVYEQYF.

The table lists this clone with a few counts. The chain joins TRBV10-3 to TRBJ2-7; TRBD1 aligns across 9 bases. CDR1 is ENHRY and CDR2 is SYGVKD in the germline V gene. The V and J ends lost 7 bases and 4 bases, in that order; junction bases with no gene match: 8. The CDR3 totals 14 residues. The CDR3 DNA sequence: TGTGCCATCACATCGGGACAGGGTGTGTACGAGCAGTACTTC. This translates into CAITSGQGVYEQYF.

This chain joins TRBV15 and TRBJ1-2; D may be TRBD1 (5 bases). The CDR3 is made up of 14 amino acids. With 0 bases removed from V and 7 bases from J, the gap between germline ends came to 12 bases. Germline values: CDR1 LNHNV, CDR2 YYDKDF (reference sequence). The CDR3 sequence: CATSREGRAIGYTF. CDR3 nucleotides: TGTGCCACCAGCAGAGAGGGCAGGGCCATTGGCTACACCTTC.

The chain employs TRBV4-1 and TRBJ1-3; D unclear. Trimming pared 1 base from V and 0 bases from J, leaving 10 bases between. This CDR3 spans 16 amino acids. Germline loops: CDR1 MGHRA, CDR2 YSYEKL. CDR3 in amino acids: CASSQAAGLSGNTIYF. The CDR3, as DNA: TGCGCCAGCAGCCAAGCGGCTGGTCTCTCTGGAAACACCATATATTTT.

In its sample, this clone was seen many times. The V gene is TRBV5-1, the J gene TRBJ2-1; TRBD2 agrees at 8 bases. With 0 bases clipped from V and 7 bases from J, the junction kept 9 bases outside the gene matches. The CDR3 has 16 residues. Germline V gene data show CDR1 as SGHRS and CDR2 as YFSETQ. The DNA for the CDR3 is TGCGCCAGCAGCTTGGGGTCTAGCGGGTGGTCAAATGAGCAGTTCTTC. It encodes CASSLGSSGWSNEQFF. The full variable domain, with the rest looked up from reference TRBV5-1 and TRBJ2-1, is KAGVTQTPRYLIKTRGQQVTLSCSPISGHRSVSWYQQTPGQGLQFLFEYFSETQRNKGNFPGRFSGRQFSNSRSEMNVSTLELGDSALYLCASSLGSSGWSNEQFFGPGTRLTVL.

As regards this clone: Germline is not matched at one junction end, which may reflect a read error. The rearrangement uses TRBV7-6 and TRBJ2-1, with 12 bases fitting TRBD2. Per germline, CDR1 SGHVS and CDR2 FNYEAQ. The CDR3 is made up of 15 amino acids. CDR3: CASSVAGTSGNEQFF. The CDR3 DNA is TGTGCCAGCAGCGTAGCCGGGACTAGCGGGAATGAGCAGTTCTTC.

The chain uses TRBV7-9 and TRBJ2-1; D uncertain. The length of the CDR3 is 15 residues. Germline CDR1 is SEHNR and CDR2 is FQNEAQ (reference sequence). Trimming took 3 bases from V and 8 from J, leaving 17 bases between them. The CDR3 here is CASSFQVRRPDEQFF. DNA for the CDR3: TGTGCCAGCAGCTTCCAAGTTCGGCGTCCGGATGAGCAGTTCTTC.

In this sample, this clone turned up a few times. The chain joins TRBV10-1 to TRBJ1-1; D gene unclear. V was trimmed by 2 bases and J by 7 bases, leaving 11 bases between them. The CDR3 is made up of 13 amino acids. Germline CDR1 and CDR2: WNHNN and SYGVQD (reference sequence). CDR3: CASSEGELDEAFF. For the CDR3, the DNA is TGCGCCAGCAGTGAGGGGGAACTGGATGAAGCTTTCTTT.

The rearrangement links TRBV7-8 to TRBJ2-1; D tentatively reads TRBD1 or TRBD2 (6 bases each). Germline-derived CDR1 and CDR2 are SGHVS and FQNEAQ. V dropped 5 bases and J dropped 2 bases, with 13 bases sitting between them. The CDR3 extends over 15 amino acids. The CDR3 region has the DNA TGTGCCAGCAGCCAAAGGGGGGACGCCTACAATGAGCAGTTCTTC. It encodes CASSQRGDAYNEQFF.

The rearrangement uses TRBV5-1 and TRBJ1-5; D is possibly TRBD1 (5 bases). Between the trimmed V and J ends, which lost 4 bases and 4 bases, there was a span of 12 bases. The CDR3 runs to 14 residues. Germline CDR1 SGHRS, CDR2 YFSETQ. The chain's CDR3 is CASSEGLVNQPQHF. CDR3 nucleotides: TGCGCCAGCAGCGAGGGGCTCGTTAATCAGCCCCAGCATTTT.

A few counts support this clone. Within the sample, other DNA sequences also encode this same CDR3. This sequence joins TRBV7-2 and TRBJ1-2; D is undetermined. The V end lost 0 bases, the J end lost 5 bases, and 4 bases lay between the germline ends. The CDR3 extends over 12 amino acids. CDR1 is SGHTA, CDR2 FQGNSA, per germline. The CDR3 DNA is TGTGCCAGCAGCTTAGCGGGTTATGGCTACACCTTC. It yields the protein CASSLAGYGYTF. Drawing the rest from reference TRBV7-2 and TRBJ1-2, the complete variable domain is GAGVSQSPSNKVTEKGKDVELRCDPISGHTALYWYRQSLGQGLEFLIYFQGNSAPDKSGLPSDRFSAERTGGSVSTLTIQRTQQEDSAVYLCASSLAGYGYTFGSGTRLTVV.

This clone was seen a handful of times. V usage is TRBV25-1 and J usage is TRBJ2-5; the D is unclear. Trimming took 5 bases from V and 3 from J, leaving 10 bases between them. There are 13 residues in the CDR3. Germline V gene sequence: CDR1 MGHDK, CDR2 SYGVNS. This CDR3 is CASSWSAEETQYF. The CDR3 bases are TGTGCCAGCAGTTGGTCCGCTGAAGAGACCCAGTACTTC.